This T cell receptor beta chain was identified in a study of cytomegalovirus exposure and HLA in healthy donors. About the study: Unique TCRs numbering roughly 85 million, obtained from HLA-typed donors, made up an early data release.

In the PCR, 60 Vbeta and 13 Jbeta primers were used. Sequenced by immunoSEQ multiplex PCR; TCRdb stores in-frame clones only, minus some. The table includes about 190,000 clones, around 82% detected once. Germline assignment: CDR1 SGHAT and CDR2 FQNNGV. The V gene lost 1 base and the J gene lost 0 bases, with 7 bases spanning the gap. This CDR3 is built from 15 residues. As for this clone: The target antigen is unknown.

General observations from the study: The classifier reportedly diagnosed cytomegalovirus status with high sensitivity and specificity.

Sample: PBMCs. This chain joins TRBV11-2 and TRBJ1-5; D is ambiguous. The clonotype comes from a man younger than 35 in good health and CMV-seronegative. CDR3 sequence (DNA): TGTGCCAGCAGCTTAGGAAGACATAGCAATCAGCCCCAGCATTTT. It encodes CASSLGRHSNQPQHF.